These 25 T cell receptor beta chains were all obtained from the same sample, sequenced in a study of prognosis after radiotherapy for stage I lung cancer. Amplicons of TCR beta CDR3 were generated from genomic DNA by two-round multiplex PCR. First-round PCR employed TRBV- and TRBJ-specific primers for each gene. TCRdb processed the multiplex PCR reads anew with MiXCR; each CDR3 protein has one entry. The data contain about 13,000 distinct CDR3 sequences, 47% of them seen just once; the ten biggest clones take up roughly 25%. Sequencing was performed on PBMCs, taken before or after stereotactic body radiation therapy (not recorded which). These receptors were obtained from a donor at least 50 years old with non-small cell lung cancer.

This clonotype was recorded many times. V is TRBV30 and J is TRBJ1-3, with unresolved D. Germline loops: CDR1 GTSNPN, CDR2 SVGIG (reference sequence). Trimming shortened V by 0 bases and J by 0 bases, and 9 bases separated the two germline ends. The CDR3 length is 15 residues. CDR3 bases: TGTGCCTGGAGTGTCCCCAGTTTCTCTGGAAACACCATATATTTT. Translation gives CAWSVPSFSGNTIYF.

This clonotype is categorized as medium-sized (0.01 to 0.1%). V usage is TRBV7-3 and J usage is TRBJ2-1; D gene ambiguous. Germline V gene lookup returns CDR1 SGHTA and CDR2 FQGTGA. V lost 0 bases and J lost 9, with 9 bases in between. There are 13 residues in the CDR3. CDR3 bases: TGTGCCAGCAGCTTAACGTCAAACCGTGAGCAGTTCTTC. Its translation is CASSLTSNREQFF.

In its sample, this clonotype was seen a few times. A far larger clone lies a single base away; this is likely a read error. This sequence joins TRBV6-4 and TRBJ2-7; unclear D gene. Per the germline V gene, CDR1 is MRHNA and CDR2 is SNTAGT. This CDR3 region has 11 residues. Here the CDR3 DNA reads TGTGCCAGCAGTGATACCTACGAGCGGTACTTC. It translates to CASSDTYERYF.

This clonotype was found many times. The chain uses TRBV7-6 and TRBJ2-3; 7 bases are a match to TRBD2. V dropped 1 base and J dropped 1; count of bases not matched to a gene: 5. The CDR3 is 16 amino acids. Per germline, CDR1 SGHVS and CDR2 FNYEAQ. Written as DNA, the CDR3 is TGTGCCAGCAGCTTAGGGGTGGCGGGAGGCACAGATACGCAGTATTTT. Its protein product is CASSLGVAGGTDTQYF.

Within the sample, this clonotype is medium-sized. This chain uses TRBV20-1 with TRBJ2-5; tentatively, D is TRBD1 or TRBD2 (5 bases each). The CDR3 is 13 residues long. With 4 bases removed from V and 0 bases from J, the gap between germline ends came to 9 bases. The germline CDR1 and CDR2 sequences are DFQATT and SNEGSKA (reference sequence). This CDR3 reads CSAIGTYQETQYF. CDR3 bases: TGCAGTGCTATAGGGACCTACCAAGAGACCCAGTACTTC.

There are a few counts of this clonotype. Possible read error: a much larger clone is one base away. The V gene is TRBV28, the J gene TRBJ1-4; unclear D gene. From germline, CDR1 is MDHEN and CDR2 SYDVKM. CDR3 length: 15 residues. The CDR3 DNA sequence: TGTGCCAGCAGTTTGAGGTGGCCGGCTAATGAAGAACTGTTTTTT. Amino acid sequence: CASSLRWPANEELFF.

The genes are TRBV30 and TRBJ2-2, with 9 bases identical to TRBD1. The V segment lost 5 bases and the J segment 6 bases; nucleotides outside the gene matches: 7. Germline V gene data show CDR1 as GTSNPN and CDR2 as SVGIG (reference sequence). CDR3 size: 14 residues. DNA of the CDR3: TGTGCCTGGGGCTTGACAGGGGGGTCCGGGGAGCTGTTTTTT. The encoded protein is CAWGLTGGSGELFF.

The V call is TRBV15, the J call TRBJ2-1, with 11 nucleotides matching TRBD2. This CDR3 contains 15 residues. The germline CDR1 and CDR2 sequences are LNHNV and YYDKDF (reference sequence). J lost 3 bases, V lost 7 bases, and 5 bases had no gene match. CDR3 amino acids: CATIGTSGNYNEQFF. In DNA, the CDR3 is TGTGCCACCATCGGGACTAGCGGAAACTACAATGAGCAGTTCTTC.

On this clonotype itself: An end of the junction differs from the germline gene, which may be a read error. The CDR3 reads CASSYSQEGNEQFF. The CDR3 DNA reads TGTGCCAGCAGTTACTCACAGGAGGGCAATGAGCAGTTCTTC. The chain links TRBV6-4 to TRBJ2-1; perhaps TRBD2 as D (6 bases). The length of the CDR3 is 14 residues. CDR1 MRHNA and CDR2 SNTAGT come from the germline V gene.

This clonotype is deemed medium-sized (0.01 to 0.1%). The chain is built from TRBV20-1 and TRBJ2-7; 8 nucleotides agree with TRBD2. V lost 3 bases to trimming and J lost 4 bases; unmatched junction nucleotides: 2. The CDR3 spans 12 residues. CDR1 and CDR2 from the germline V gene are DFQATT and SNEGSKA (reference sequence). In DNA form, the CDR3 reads TGCAGTGCTAGCGGGGGGGGTTACGAGCAGTACTTC. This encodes CSASGGGYEQYF.

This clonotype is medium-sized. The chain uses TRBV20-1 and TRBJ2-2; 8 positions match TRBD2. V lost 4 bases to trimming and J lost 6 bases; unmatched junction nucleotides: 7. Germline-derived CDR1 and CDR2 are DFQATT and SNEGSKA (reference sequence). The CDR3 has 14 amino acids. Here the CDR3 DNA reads TGCAGTGCTAAAGCGGGGGTTGGGGCCGGGGAGCTGTTTTTT. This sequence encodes CSAKAGVGAGELFF.

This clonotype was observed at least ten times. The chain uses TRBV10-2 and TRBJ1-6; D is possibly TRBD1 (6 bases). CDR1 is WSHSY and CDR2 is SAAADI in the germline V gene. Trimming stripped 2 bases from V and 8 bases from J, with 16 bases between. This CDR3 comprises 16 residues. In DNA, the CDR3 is TGCGCCAGCAGTGAGGTGGACAGTTTTATGGATTCACCCCTCCACTTT. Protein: CASSEVDSFMDSPLHF.

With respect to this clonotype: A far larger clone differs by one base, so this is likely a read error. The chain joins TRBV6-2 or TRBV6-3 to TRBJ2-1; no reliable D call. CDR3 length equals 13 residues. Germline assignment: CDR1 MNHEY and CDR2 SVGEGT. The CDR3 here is CAGSYSITWDRFF. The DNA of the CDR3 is TGTGCCGGCAGTTACTCCATAACGTGGGATCGGTTCTTC.

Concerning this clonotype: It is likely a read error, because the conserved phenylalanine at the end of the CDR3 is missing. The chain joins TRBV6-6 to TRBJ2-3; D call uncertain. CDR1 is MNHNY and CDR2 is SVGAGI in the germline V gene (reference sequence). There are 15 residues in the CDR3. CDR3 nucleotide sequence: TGTGCCAGAAGTTACTCGTTCGCTAAGACAGATACGCAGTATTAT. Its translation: CARSYSFAKTDTQYY.

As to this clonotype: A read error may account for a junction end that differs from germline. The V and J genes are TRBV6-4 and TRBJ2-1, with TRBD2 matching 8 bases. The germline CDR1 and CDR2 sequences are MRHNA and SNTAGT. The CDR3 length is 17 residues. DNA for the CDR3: TGTGCCAGCAGTTACTCGACCAATAGCGGGAACTACAATGAGCAGTTCTTC. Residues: CASSYSTNSGNYNEQFF.

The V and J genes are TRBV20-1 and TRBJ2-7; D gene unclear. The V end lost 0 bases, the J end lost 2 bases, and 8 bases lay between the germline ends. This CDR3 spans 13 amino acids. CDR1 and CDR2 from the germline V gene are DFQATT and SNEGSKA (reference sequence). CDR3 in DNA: TGCAGTGCTAGAGATCTTTTCGCCTACGAGCAGTACTTC. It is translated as CSARDLFAYEQYF.

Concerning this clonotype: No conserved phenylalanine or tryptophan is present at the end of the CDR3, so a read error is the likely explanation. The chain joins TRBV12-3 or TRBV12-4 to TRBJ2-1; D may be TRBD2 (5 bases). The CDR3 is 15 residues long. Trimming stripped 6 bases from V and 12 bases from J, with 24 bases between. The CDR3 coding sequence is TGTGCCAGCAGGCCAACGGTAGACGGGGTAAGGCGGCAGTTCTCC. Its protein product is CASRPTVDGVRRQFS.

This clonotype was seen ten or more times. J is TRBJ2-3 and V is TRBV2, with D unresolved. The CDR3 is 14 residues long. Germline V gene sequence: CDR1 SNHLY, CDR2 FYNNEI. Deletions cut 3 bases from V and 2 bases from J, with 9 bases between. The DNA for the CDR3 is TGTGCCAGCAGTGATCGTCCAGACACAGATACGCAGTATTTT. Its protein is CASSDRPDTDTQYF.

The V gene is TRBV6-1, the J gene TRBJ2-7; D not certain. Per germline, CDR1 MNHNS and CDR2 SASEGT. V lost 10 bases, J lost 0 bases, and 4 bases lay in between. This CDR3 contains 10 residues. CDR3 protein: CAKSSYEQYF. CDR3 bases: TGTGCCAAAAGCTCCTACGAGCAGTACTTC.

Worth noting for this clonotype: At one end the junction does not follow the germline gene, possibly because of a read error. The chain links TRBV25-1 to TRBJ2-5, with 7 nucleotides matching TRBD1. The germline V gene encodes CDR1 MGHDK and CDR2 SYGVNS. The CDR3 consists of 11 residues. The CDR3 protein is CASATGDEQLF. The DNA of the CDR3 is TGTGCCAGCGCCACAGGGGATGAGCAGCTCTTC.

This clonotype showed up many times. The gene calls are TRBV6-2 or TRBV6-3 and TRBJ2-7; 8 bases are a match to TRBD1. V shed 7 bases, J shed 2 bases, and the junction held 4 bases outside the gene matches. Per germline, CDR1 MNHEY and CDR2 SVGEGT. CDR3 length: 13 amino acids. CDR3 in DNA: TGTGCCAGCACCGGACAGGGTACCTACGAGCAGTACTTC. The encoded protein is CASTGQGTYEQYF.

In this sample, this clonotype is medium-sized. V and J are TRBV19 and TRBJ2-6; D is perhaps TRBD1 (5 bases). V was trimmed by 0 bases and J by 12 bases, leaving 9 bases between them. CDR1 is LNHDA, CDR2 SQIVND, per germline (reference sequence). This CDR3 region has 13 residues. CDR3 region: CASSIEGRTVLTF. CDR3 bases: TGTGCCAGTAGTATAGAGGGGCGAACCGTCCTGACTTTC.

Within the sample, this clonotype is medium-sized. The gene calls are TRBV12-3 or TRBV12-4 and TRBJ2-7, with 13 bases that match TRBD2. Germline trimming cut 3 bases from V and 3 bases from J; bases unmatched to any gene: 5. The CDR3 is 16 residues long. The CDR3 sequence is CASSFGLAGANYEQYF. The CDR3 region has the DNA TGTGCCAGCAGTTTCGGACTAGCGGGGGCAAACTACGAGCAGTACTTC.

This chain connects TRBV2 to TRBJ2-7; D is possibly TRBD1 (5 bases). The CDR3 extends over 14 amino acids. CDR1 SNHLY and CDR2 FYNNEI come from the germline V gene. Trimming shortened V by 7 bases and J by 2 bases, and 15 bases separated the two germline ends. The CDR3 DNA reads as TGTGCCAGCAATTTAGACAGATTCACCTACGAGCAGTACTTC. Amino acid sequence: CASNLDRFTYEQYF.

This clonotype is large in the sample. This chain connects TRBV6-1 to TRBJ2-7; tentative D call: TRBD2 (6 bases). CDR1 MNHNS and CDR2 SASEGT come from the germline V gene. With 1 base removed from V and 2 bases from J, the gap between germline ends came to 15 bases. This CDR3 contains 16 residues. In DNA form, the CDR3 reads TGTGCCAGCAGTGAAGGTGGCGGAGCGGGCGCCTACGAGCAGTACTTC. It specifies CASSEGGGAGAYEQYF.